This T cell receptor beta chain comes out of a study of prognosis after radiotherapy for stage I lung cancer. Study-level background: Medical inoperability was considered to apply to all enrolled non-small cell lung cancer patients.

The TCR beta CDR3 region was amplified from genomic DNA, with two rounds of multiplex PCR being used for the amplification. With primers specific to each TRBV and TRBJ gene, the first-round PCR was performed. One entry per CDR3 protein, called by TCRdb with MiXCR from the multiplex PCR reads. The table includes tens of thousands of distinct CDR3 sequences, roughly 46% detected once. This clonotype was seen repeatedly, ten times or more. The antigen is unknown. Peripheral blood samples of 5.5 to 6 milliliters were drawn at each of two time points. CDR1 DFQATT and CDR2 SNEGSKA come from the germline V gene (reference sequence). The CDR3 spans 14 residues. V shed 6 bases and J shed 4 bases, with 18 bases lying between them. Study-level points and caveats: It is unknown whether the expanded TCR clones recognize the tumor.

The rearrangement uses TRBV20-1 and TRBJ1-2, with D tentatively TRBD1 (6 bases). This clonotype was obtained from a donor aged 50 or older with non-small cell lung cancer. The material was PBMCs, obtained before or after stereotactic body radiation therapy (not recorded which). CDR3 in DNA: TGCAGTGCCAGCACGGGGGGCGCGAGCTATGGCTACACCTTC. Translated, it gives CSASTGGASYGYTF.